Shown below are 4 T cell receptor beta chains from a single sample sequenced in a study of shared clonotypes between healthy human individuals. The data were produced by immunoSEQ multiplex PCR, yet TCRdb's version contains in-frame clones alone and is incomplete. The sample includes under 2.5 million clones, approximately 90% seen only once; the top ten take approximately 0.4%. Sequencing used naive CD4+ T cells from PBMCs. Subset noted: CD45RA+ positively selected. The receptors derive from a man aged 18 to 30 in good health. Some clones in this sample may be carry-over from other donors' samples.

This clone was seen a few times. The chain has TRBV28 and TRBJ1-1, with TRBD1 as a possible D gene (5 bases). Germline V gene data show CDR1 as MDHEN and CDR2 as SYDVKM. V gave up 6 bases and J gave up 0 bases, with 14 bases separating them. This CDR3 region has 15 residues. CDR3 sequence (DNA): TGTGCCAGCAGGGGGCCTTATCAGATGAACACTGAAGCTTTCTTT. Translated: CASRGPYQMNTEAFF.

V gene TRBV4-1 combines with J gene TRBJ2-5, with 9 bases lining up with TRBD2. TRBJ2-7 matches the DNA end more closely, so the J call is doubtful. Germline V gene lookup returns CDR1 MGHRA and CDR2 YSYEKL. The CDR3 length is 17 residues. CDR3 residues: CASSQNAVASGTYEQYF. The CDR3 bases are TGCGCCAGCAGCCAGAACGCGGTAGCTAGCGGGACTTACGAGCAGTACTTC.

The CDR3 DNA reads as TGTGCCAGCAGCTCCCGGGACAGCTCGAGCTCCTACAATGAGCAGTTCTTC. Its translation: CASSSRDSSSSYNEQFF. This chain links TRBV11-3 with TRBJ2-1; 7 positions agree with TRBD1. The germline V gene encodes CDR1 SGHNT and CDR2 YENEEA. CDR3 size: 17 residues. V was clipped by 4 bases and J by 0 bases; unmatched bases: 9.

The J gene is TRBJ2-1, the V gene TRBV6-5, with TRBD2 matching 10 bases. The CDR3 length is 16 residues. The V segment lost 0 bases and the J segment 7 bases; nucleotides outside the gene matches: 6. The germline V gene has CDR1 MNHEY and CDR2 SVGAGI. CDR3 sequence reads: CASSYSESGRGNEQFF. In DNA form, the CDR3 reads TGTGCCAGCAGTTACTCGGAAAGCGGGAGGGGAAATGAGCAGTTCTTC.